This T cell receptor (beta chain) is from a study of blood T cell repertoires in COVID-19 (TCRdb year 2020). General notes on the study: Samples from collaborators originated in the United States, Italy and Spain and spanned both the acute and convalescent phases of COVID-19. The material from the prospective study consisted of cDNA or gDNA derived from T cells, B-cell-depleted T cells, or PBMCs. A de-identified subject ID, COVID-19 status, age in years and sex were almost always included in the sample metadata. A freely available public database, intended as a resource for researchers studying the immune response to SARS-CoV-2, is where the repertoires were released. The dataset comprised deeply sampled blood TCRbeta repertoires from subjects exposed to, actively infected with, or recovered from COVID-19. Where HLA class I and class II types were available, the types were taken from metadata supplied by the sample provider, not from assay-based typing. Samples were obtained from the ongoing ImmuneRACE study (first 160 participants) and from about 1,300 subjects provided by 6 global collaborators. Study-wide conclusions, independent of this receptor: The amount of clinical and demographic metadata varied by source and participant and was provided uncurated.

TCRbeta CDR3 regions were amplified from genomic DNA by means of the immunoSEQ Assay, a bias-controlled multiplex PCR. On the authors' methods: The number of nucleated cells in each sample was estimated by amplification of reference gene primers within the assay. To quantify the absolute abundance of each unique TCRbeta CDR3 rearrangement, sequence reads were collapsed and filtered. For each sample, productive Simpson clonality was calculated by taking the square root of Simpson's diversity index across productive rearrangements. TCRdb stores this immuneACCESS table with in-frame sequences only. Part of the clones is absent; in the studies checked, under half of the shortfall reflects unresolved V genes, and no reason is known for the rest. V and J calls and clone size are those listed in that table; D and trimming were worked out from the DNA. Present in this sample are 55,000 to 75,000 clones, over 70% of which were seen just once. The ten largest clones capture under 8% of the sample.

The collaborating institutions used their own protocols to collect whole blood in K2EDTA tubes. For TCRbeta analysis, collaborator samples were shipped as frozen whole blood, as isolated PBMCs, or as DNA extracted from either sample type. Comment on this clone: Its binding antigen is unknown. Within one base of it there is no much larger clone, and no base qualities were kept.

The germline ends are 11 bases apart after V is trimmed by 6 bases and J by 6 bases. Looking up the germline V gene yields CDR1 KGHSH and CDR2 LQKENI. Spanning cysteine to phenylalanine, the CDR3 consists of 13 amino acids. Only CDR3 DNA is held: 39 bases, read in frame from base 1. The specimen was peripheral blood. The TCR sequence derives from a human donor in a cohort sampled during active COVID-19. The chain uses TRBV18 and TRBJ2-2; TRBD2 is perhaps the D gene, given 6 matching bases. CDR3 protein: CASSTGVAGELFF. In nucleotides, the sequence is TGTGCCAGCTCGACGGGGGTAGCCGGGGAGCTGTTTTTT.